These 24 T cell receptor beta chains were sequenced from one sample in a study of human T cells and chemical hapten exposure. Each CDR3 protein gets one entry after TCRdb re-called the RACE reads with MiXCR. The table has about 94,000 distinct CDR3 sequences, 9.3% seen once. Time point described: patch test 2, 6 weeks after DPC sensitization. As to treatment: therapeutic diphenylcyclopropenone sensitization with weekly scalp DPC. Sequences were derived from whole blood, sampled in connection with sensitization to the hapten diphenylcyclopropenone (DPC). The receptors here all came from a middle-aged woman with alopecia areata. Some clones in this sample may be carry-over from other donors' samples.

The rearrangement uses TRBV21-1 and TRBJ2-7; TRBD1 was called by the table and not checked on the DNA. TRBV21-1 is flagged as a pseudogene. The CDR3 covers 12 residues. CDR3 loop: CASSSSCDRDRF. The CDR3 DNA follows: TGTGCCAGCAGCTCCTCCTGTGACAGGGATCGGTTC.

This clonotype was picked up many times. The genes are TRBV4-2 and TRBJ2-1, with D perhaps TRBD1 (5 bases). CDR1 is LGHNA and CDR2 is YNFKEQ in the germline V gene. The CDR3 length is 15 residues. V shed 3 bases and J shed 4 bases, with 13 bases lying between them. The CDR3 reads CASSQPGRVYNEQFF. The DNA of the CDR3 is TGTGCCAGCAGCCAGCCCGGCAGGGTGTACAATGAGCAGTTCTTC.

This chain uses TRBV6-5 with TRBJ1-6, with D perhaps matching TRBD1 (6 bases). V lost 2 bases and J lost 5, with 10 bases in between. The CDR3 is 15 residues long. The germline gives CDR1 MNHEY, CDR2 SVGAGI. This CDR3 is CASSYDGGHNSPLHF. The CDR3 DNA follows: TGTGCCAGCAGTTACGACGGGGGCCATAATTCACCCCTCCACTTT.

V gene TRBV5-6 combines with J gene TRBJ2-7; D gene ambiguous. Trimming left V 4 bases short and J 2 bases short, with 19 bases between. The germline gives CDR1 SGHDT, CDR2 YYEEEE. This CDR3 comprises 16 residues. The CDR3 reads CASSDLDSIAPYEQYF. CDR3 in DNA: TGTGCCAGCAGCGATTTGGATTCGATCGCCCCCTACGAGCAGTACTTC.

The gene calls are TRBV5-5 and TRBJ2-1, with 8 nucleotides matching TRBD2. V gave up 5 bases and J gave up 5 bases; unmatched junction bases: 9. The CDR3 contains 15 residues. CDR1 is SGHKS, CDR2 YYEKEE, per germline (reference sequence). CDR3: CASRPQRGGHNEQFF. CDR3 sequence (DNA): TGTGCCAGCAGGCCCCAACGGGGGGGCCACAATGAGCAGTTCTTC.

This clonotype was counted many times. V gene TRBV7-6 combines with J gene TRBJ1-2; D not resolved. V lost 1 base to trimming and J lost 4 bases, with 10 bases between them. CDR3 size: 14 residues. CDR1 and CDR2 (germline): SGHVS, FNYEAQ. The CDR3 DNA reads TGTGCCAGCAGCTTAGATAGCGGCCCCTATGGCTACACCTTC. It specifies CASSLDSGPYGYTF.

Ten or more counts support this clonotype. The V call is TRBV7-2, the J call TRBJ2-3, with TRBD1 matching 7 bases. Germline V CDR1 and CDR2: SGHTA, FQGNSA. V lost 3 bases to trimming and J lost 0 bases; unmatched junction nucleotides: 6. CDR3 length equals 16 residues. CDR3 region: CASSFFGQASTDTQYF. The CDR3 nucleotides are TGTGCCAGCAGCTTCTTTGGACAGGCGAGCACAGATACGCAGTATTTT.

This clonotype has just a few counts. The chain links TRBV29-1 to TRBJ2-1; D ambiguous. The CDR3 extends over 12 amino acids. Germline V lookup: CDR1 SQVTM, CDR2 ANQGSEA. Between the trimmed V and J ends, which lost 4 bases and 3 bases, there was a span of 7 bases. Written as DNA, the CDR3 is TGCAGCGTTGCCTATCTCTACAATGAGCAGTTCTTC. It encodes CSVAYLYNEQFF.

There are many counts of this clonotype. The chain carries TRBV6-2 or TRBV6-3 and TRBJ2-3; possible D gene TRBD1, 6 bases. Germline assignment: CDR1 MNHEY and CDR2 SVGEGT. The length of the CDR3 is 17 residues. Trimming pared 8 bases from V and 3 bases from J, leaving 24 bases between. The CDR3 coding sequence is TGTGCCAGCCGAGCGTTACAACAGGGCCCGAGGACAGATACGCAGTATTTT. This encodes CASRALQQGPRTDTQYF.

J is TRBJ1-1 and V is TRBV10-3, with D possibly matching TRBD1 (5 bases). Germline values: CDR1 ENHRY, CDR2 SYGVKD. This CDR3 is built from 12 residues. The ends were cut back, 9 bases at V and 0 bases at J, with 8 bases in the middle. CDR3 sequence (DNA): TGTGCCATGCAGGGCCTGAACACTGAAGCTTTCTTT. Its translation: CAMQGLNTEAFF.

This clonotype ranks as medium-sized. The gene calls are TRBV28 and TRBJ2-7, with 7 bases matching TRBD2. V shed 3 bases, J shed 5 bases, and the junction held 7 bases outside the gene matches. CDR3 length: 14 amino acids. Germline values: CDR1 MDHEN, CDR2 SYDVKM. The CDR3 protein is CASSFGGVLDEQYF. The DNA of the CDR3 is TGTGCCAGCAGTTTTGGGGGGGTCCTCGACGAGCAGTACTTC.

The chain joins TRBV28 to TRBJ1-2; D remains unclear. V lost 4 bases and J 8 bases, leaving 11 bases between the germline ends. Looked up from germline, CDR1 is MDHEN and CDR2 is SYDVKM. The CDR3 contains 12 residues. CDR3 amino acids: CASSSISMGYTF. The CDR3 coding sequence is TGTGCCAGCAGTTCTATAAGTATGGGCTACACCTTC.

This clonotype came up many times. The gene calls are TRBV9 and TRBJ1-2, with 8 bases lining up with TRBD1. The CDR3 has 14 amino acids. Losses at the gene ends were 4 bases for V and 2 bases for J; bases not matched to a gene: 4. CDR1 and CDR2 from the germline V gene are SGDLS and YYNGEE. CDR3 in DNA: TGTGCCAGCAGCCCGGGACAGGCGAACTATGGCTACACCTTC. It encodes CASSPGQANYGYTF.

This clonotype was seen only a few times. The chain carries TRBV7-2 and TRBJ2-3; tentative D call: TRBD1 (5 bases). V lost 1 base, J lost 5 bases, and 10 bases lay in between. This CDR3 contains 14 residues. The V gene's germline CDR1 is SGHTA and CDR2 FQGNSA. The CDR3 nucleotides are TGTGCCAGCAGCTTAGGTCGGCAGGGAGATACGCAGTATTTT. Protein sequence: CASSLGRQGDTQYF.

This clonotype was seen more than once but under ten times. The J gene is TRBJ2-2, the V gene TRBV2; D is possibly TRBD1 (5 bases). V lost 3 bases and J lost 5, with 10 bases in between. This CDR3 is built from 14 residues. CDR1 and CDR2 (germline): SNHLY, FYNNEI. CDR3 loop: CASSDTRTTGELFF. The CDR3 bases are TGTGCCAGCAGTGACACACGGACAACCGGGGAGCTGTTTTTT.

This clonotype was counted many times. The V and J genes are TRBV6-2 or TRBV6-3 and TRBJ2-2; no definite D call. The V end lost 1 base, the J end lost 5 bases, and 8 bases lay between the germline ends. Germline V gene lookup returns CDR1 MNHEY and CDR2 SVGEGT. This CDR3 has 14 amino acids. CDR3 nucleotides: TGTGCCAGCAGTTACTATACGTGGACCGGGGAGCTGTTTTTT. This codes for CASSYYTWTGELFF.

This clonotype was detected many times. The rearrangement links TRBV11-2 to TRBJ2-5, with 12 bases matching TRBD1. The CDR3 contains 18 residues. Trimming at V came to 1 base and at J to 5 bases, leaving 11 bases not matched to a gene. Germline CDR1 SGHAT, CDR2 FQNNGV. The CDR3 is CASSLVGTGGARLETQYF. The CDR3 nucleotides read TGTGCCAGCAGCTTAGTTGGGACAGGGGGCGCTCGTTTGGAGACCCAGTACTTC.

This clonotype was observed many times. The chain employs TRBV12-3 or TRBV12-4 and TRBJ1-2, with 8 bases lining up with TRBD1. V dropped 4 bases and J dropped 7; count of bases not matched to a gene: 8. The CDR3 consists of 14 residues. The CDR3 region has the DNA TGTGCCAGCAGTTCCAATACAGGGGGTGGTGGCTACACCTTC. This encodes CASSSNTGGGGYTF.

V is TRBV6-5 and J is TRBJ1-2, with 8 bases that match TRBD1. CDR1 and CDR2 (germline): MNHEY, SVGAGI. V shed 4 bases and J 4 bases; nucleotides not matched to a gene: 11. The CDR3 runs 16 residues. The CDR3 protein is CASSWDRGQGAYGYTF. The CDR3 DNA follows: TGTGCCAGCAGTTGGGATCGCGGACAGGGCGCCTATGGCTACACCTTC.

This clonotype was recorded at least ten times. This chain links TRBV7-9 with TRBJ2-3; TRBD1 aligns across 9 bases. The V segment lost 3 bases and the J segment 7 bases; nucleotides outside the gene matches: 5. The germline CDR1 and CDR2 sequences are SEHNR and FQNEAQ (reference sequence). The CDR3 spans 14 residues. In nucleotides, the CDR3 is TGTGCCAGCAGCTTGGGGGACAGGGCGAATACGCAGTATTTT. It encodes CASSLGDRANTQYF. Full variable domain (rest looked up from reference TRBV7-9 and TRBJ2-3): DTGVSQNPRHKITKRGQNVTFRCDPISEHNRLYWYRQTLGQGPEFLTYFQNEAQLEKSRLLSDRFSAERPKGSFSTLEIQRTEQGDSAMYLCASSLGDRANTQYFGPGTRLTVL.

This clonotype was seen only a few times. CDR3 in amino acids: CASSDRGNEQFF. The DNA of the CDR3 is TGTGCCAGCAGCGACAGGGGCAATGAGCAGTTCTTC. The chain has TRBV7-2 and TRBJ2-1, with 8 bases matching TRBD1. Trimming took 5 bases from V and 6 from J; bases not matched to a gene: 0. CDR3 length: 12 residues. Germline V gene sequence: CDR1 SGHTA, CDR2 FQGNSA.

This clonotype was recorded a few times. The chain employs TRBV27 and TRBJ2-2; no reliable D call. The CDR3 consists of 15 residues. Trimming took 8 bases from V and 2 from J, leaving 15 bases between them. Per the germline V gene, CDR1 is MNHEY and CDR2 is SMNVEV (reference sequence). In nucleotides, the CDR3 is TGTGCCAGCTCGATCGGCCAGATAAACACCGGGGAGCTGTTTTTT. It specifies CASSIGQINTGELFF.

This clonotype turned up a few times. The chain combines TRBV10-3 with TRBJ2-7; tentative D call: TRBD1 (5 bases). Trimming shortened V by 8 bases and J by 2 bases, and 10 bases separated the two germline ends. This CDR3 is 12 amino acids long. Germline V gene data show CDR1 as ENHRY and CDR2 as SYGVKD. The CDR3 spells CAIADKAYEQYF. The CDR3 DNA reads TGTGCCATCGCGGACAAAGCCTACGAGCAGTACTTC.

The CDR3, as DNA: TGTGCCAGCAGTTTTGGGTCGTTGTTAGCGGCAGGCCGAGGTCAGCCCCAGCATTTT. Translating gives CASSFGSLLAAGRGQPQHF. This chain connects TRBV12-3 or TRBV12-4 to TRBJ1-5; D is unresolved. V was shortened by 3 bases and J by 6 bases, with 27 bases between the two germline ends. This CDR3 is 19 amino acids long.